Presented here are 32 T cell receptor beta chains from one specimen sequenced in a study of blood T cells in healthy people across ages. Primed by a sample-barcoded 5' primer and a J-beta primer mix, a second PCR proceeded for about 7 to 12 cycles. TCRdb used MiXCR to reprocess the 5' RACE reads, holding one entry per CDR3 protein. The sample has about a million distinct CDR3 sequences; roughly two fifths are singletons. The sample consisted of blood. The origin of the receptors is a young man in good health.

This sequence joins TRBV9 and TRBJ1-2, with D perhaps matching TRBD1 (6 bases). This CDR3 spans 16 amino acids. The V gene's germline CDR1 is SGDLS and CDR2 YYNGEE. Deletions cut 3 bases from V and 6 bases from J, with 21 bases between. In DNA, the CDR3 is TGTGCCAGCAGCGGAGGGGGAAGGCTGGCTAGGGATGGCTACACCTTC. Translated: CASSGGGRLARDGYTF.

This clonotype was seen only once. The chain carries TRBV29-1 and TRBJ2-1, with D perhaps assigned TRBD1 or TRBD2 (5 bases each). Germline V gene lookup returns CDR1 SQVTM and CDR2 ANQGSEA. Between the trimmed V and J ends, which lost 7 bases and 9 bases, there was a span of 13 bases. The CDR3 has 11 amino acids. The CDR3 region is CSAPGLGEQFF. DNA of the CDR3: TGCAGCGCCCCGGGGCTCGGTGAGCAGTTCTTC.

The table lists this clonotype with a few counts. The chain is built from TRBV5-1 and TRBJ2-3, with 7 nucleotides matching TRBD2. The length of the CDR3 is 15 residues. Germline CDR1 SGHRS, CDR2 YFSETQ. The V and J ends lost 6 bases and 2 bases, in that order; junction bases with no gene match: 9. CDR3 loop: CASTTSGDYTDTQYF. The CDR3 DNA sequence: TGCGCCAGCACCACCTCCGGGGACTACACAGATACGCAGTATTTT.

The CDR3 DNA is TGTGCCAGCAGCTTAGGGGCAGATTCCACAGATACGCAGTATTTT. Translation: CASSLGADSTDTQYF. The chain employs TRBV7-6 and TRBJ2-3; D remains unclear. Trimming stripped 1 base from V and 2 bases from J, with 10 bases between. From germline, CDR1 is SGHVS and CDR2 FNYEAQ. There are 15 residues in the CDR3.

This rearrangement joins TRBV4-3 to TRBJ2-1, with D possibly TRBD1 on 5 matching bases. The germline CDR1 and CDR2 sequences are LGHNA and YSLEER. The CDR3 has 16 residues. Trimming removed 1 base from V and 5 bases from J, with 15 bases in between. The CDR3 region is CASSQAATARNNEQFF. CDR3 sequence (DNA): TGCGCCAGCAGCCAAGCTGCGACAGCGAGAAACAATGAGCAGTTCTTC.

This clonotype occurred a few times. V gene TRBV4-1 combines with J gene TRBJ1-2; 10 positions agree with TRBD1. Germline V gene lookup returns CDR1 MGHRA and CDR2 YSYEKL. CDR3 length: 17 amino acids. The V and J ends lost 1 base and 2 bases, in that order; junction bases with no gene match: 7. CDR3 residues: CASSQAPKGQGNYGYTF. The CDR3 DNA follows: TGCGCCAGCAGCCAAGCCCCGAAGGGACAGGGGAACTATGGCTACACCTTC.

This clonotype was seen repeatedly, ten times or more. V gene TRBV20-1 combines with J gene TRBJ1-2, with TRBD1 as a possible D gene (6 bases). V was trimmed by 6 bases and J by 3 bases, leaving 11 bases between them. Looked up from germline, CDR1 is DFQATT and CDR2 is SNEGSKA (reference sequence). This CDR3 is built from 12 residues. The CDR3: CSARTVDYGYTF. The CDR3 coding sequence is TGCAGTGCGCGGACAGTAGACTATGGCTACACCTTC.

This clonotype was counted a few times. The chain links TRBV4-1 to TRBJ2-1, with 10 bases identical to TRBD2. The V segment lost 3 bases and the J segment 9 bases; nucleotides outside the gene matches: 8. The CDR3 consists of 15 residues. CDR1 and CDR2 from the germline V gene are MGHRA and YSYEKL. For the CDR3, the DNA is TGCGCCAGCAGCCAGGGACTAGCGCTCGCAGGTGAGCAGTTCTTC. Translation gives CASSQGLALAGEQFF.

Worth noting for this clonotype: The germline gene is not matched at one end of the junction; a read error may be the cause. CDR3 in DNA: TGTGTCAGCAGACCTAGACAGGGGGCCCAAACTGAAGCTTTCTTT. Protein sequence: CVSRPRQGAQTEAFF. The chain has TRBV12-3 or TRBV12-4 and TRBJ1-1, with 10 bases that match TRBD1. This CDR3 contains 15 residues.

This clonotype has a single count. V gene TRBV4-3 combines with J gene TRBJ1-3; D call uncertain. Germline V CDR1 and CDR2: LGHNA, YSLEER. The V and J ends lost 3 bases and 5 bases respectively, with 11 bases between them. This CDR3 contains 14 residues. CDR3 amino acids: CASSHAGLRNTIYF. The CDR3 DNA sequence: TGCGCCAGCAGCCACGCCGGGCTAAGAAACACCATATATTTT.

This clonotype was counted a few times. This sequence joins TRBV3-1 and TRBJ2-4; the D gene is possibly TRBD2 (5 bases). The V end lost 4 bases, the J end lost 1 base, and 11 bases lay between the germline ends. CDR3 length: 15 amino acids. From germline, CDR1 is LGHDT and CDR2 YNNKEL (reference sequence). CDR3 sequence (DNA): TGTGCCAGCAGCCTGCCGGGGAAGGCCAAAAACATTCAGTACTTC. Translation gives CASSLPGKAKNIQYF.

The rearrangement links TRBV10-3 to TRBJ2-7; D is tentatively TRBD1 or TRBD2 (7 bases each). This CDR3 region has 15 residues. V was trimmed by 5 bases and J by 2 bases, leaving 16 bases between them. Germline-derived CDR1 and CDR2 are ENHRY and SYGVKD. The CDR3 protein is CAISSQGTTPYEQYF. CDR3 DNA sequence: TGTGCCATCAGTTCACAGGGGACTACCCCCTACGAGCAGTACTTC.

The chain has TRBV20-1 and TRBJ1-6, with D maybe TRBD1 (6 bases). CDR3 length equals 15 residues. Germline CDR1 and CDR2: DFQATT and SNEGSKA (reference sequence). V lost 1 base, J lost 7 bases, and 14 bases lay in between. The CDR3 protein is CSARGETGGNSPLHF. The CDR3 nucleotides are TGCAGTGCTAGAGGCGAGACAGGAGGGAATTCACCCCTCCACTTT.

The V call is TRBV2, the J call TRBJ1-1, with D possibly matching TRBD1 (6 bases). The CDR3 extends over 15 amino acids. From germline, CDR1 is SNHLY and CDR2 FYNNEI. Trimming removed 8 bases at V and 0 bases at J, with 16 bases between. The CDR3 nucleotides read TGTGCCAGCCCAGGGCGGACAGAAATGAACACTGAAGCTTTCTTT. It codes for CASPGRTEMNTEAFF.

The table lists this clonotype with a few counts. This chain uses TRBV7-2 with TRBJ2-3, with 10 bases identical to TRBD2. The ends lost 1 base at V and 4 bases at J; junction bases unmatched: 5. Germline V lookup: CDR1 SGHTA, CDR2 FQGNSA. The CDR3 length is 16 residues. CDR3 amino acids: CASSLGVAGGSDTQYF. In nucleotides, the CDR3 is TGTGCCAGCAGCTTAGGGGTAGCGGGGGGTTCAGATACGCAGTATTTT.

The CDR3 coding sequence is TGTGCCATCCAGGGGGACGGGGAGCTGTTTTTT. Protein product: CAIQGDGELFF. This chain connects TRBV28 to TRBJ2-2; 7 bases are shared with TRBD1. The CDR3 is 11 residues long. The J segment lost 7 bases and the V segment lost 10 bases, leaving 3 bases of the junction unmatched. Germline CDR1 reads MDHEN; CDR2 reads SYDVKM.

The genes are TRBV3-1 and TRBJ2-6; D ambiguous. The length of the CDR3 is 16 residues. Between the trimmed V and J ends, which lost 4 bases and 0 bases, there was a span of 10 bases. Germline lookup yields CDR1 LGHDT and CDR2 YNNKEL (reference sequence). The CDR3, as DNA: TGTGCCAGCAGCCGTTCCCTTCTCTCTGGGGCCAACGTCCTGACTTTC. Amino acid sequence: CASSRSLLSGANVLTF.

J is TRBJ2-3 and V is TRBV12-3 or TRBV12-4; TRBD1 might be the D (5 bases). Trimming stripped 5 bases from V and 2 bases from J, with 17 bases between. The CDR3 runs to 16 residues. CDR3 in amino acids: CASSRQLVRSTDTQYF. The DNA for the CDR3 is TGTGCCAGCAGTCGACAGTTGGTTAGGTCCACAGATACGCAGTATTTT.

This clonotype came up many times. The chain combines TRBV7-2 with TRBJ2-5; no definite D call. The germline gives CDR1 SGHTA, CDR2 FQGNSA. V was cut by 3 bases and J by 0 bases, with 5 bases left in between. There are 13 residues in the CDR3. The chain's CDR3 is CASSLGNQETQYF. In DNA form, the CDR3 reads TGTGCCAGCAGCTTGGGCAACCAAGAGACCCAGTACTTC.

This clonotype turned up a few times. The chain uses TRBV7-9 and TRBJ2-1; 7 bases match TRBD2. This CDR3 comprises 17 residues. V shed 0 bases, J shed 3 bases, and the junction held 8 bases outside the gene matches. CDR1 and CDR2 from the germline V gene are SEHNR and FQNEAQ (reference sequence). The CDR3 region has the DNA TGTGCCAGCAGCTTAGCGCTGGGGGGGGGGAACTACAATGAGCAGTTCTTC. Its translation is CASSLALGGGNYNEQFF.

This clonotype was seen repeatedly, ten times or more. The J gene is TRBJ2-3, the V gene TRBV7-2; D unresolved. Germline V gives CDR1 SGHTA, CDR2 FQGNSA. This CDR3 is built from 14 residues. Deletions cut 5 bases from V and 0 bases from J, with 9 bases between. The CDR3 loop reads CASSPRLSTDTQYF. In nucleotides, the CDR3 is TGTGCCAGCAGCCCGAGGTTAAGCACAGATACGCAGTATTTT.

In this sample, this clonotype turned up a few times. This chain links TRBV7-2 with TRBJ2-1; D remains ambiguous. CDR1 is SGHTA and CDR2 is FQGNSA in the germline V gene. The CDR3 spans 16 residues. Trimming took off 3 bases at V and 5 bases at J, with 17 bases between the two ends. CDR3 nucleotides: TGTGCCAGCAGCTTGCCGATTACTCCACTTCACAATGAGCAGTTCTTC. Translating gives CASSLPITPLHNEQFF.

The chain links TRBV7-2 to TRBJ2-2; D gene ambiguous. Per germline, CDR1 SGHTA and CDR2 FQGNSA. CDR3 length equals 16 residues. V gave up 6 bases and J gave up 4 bases, with 18 bases separating them. The CDR3 sequence is CASRPAGTTSTGELFF. CDR3 DNA sequence: TGTGCCAGCAGACCGGCCGGAACTACTTCCACCGGGGAGCTGTTTTTT.

The J gene is TRBJ1-1, the V gene TRBV10-3; a weak D match, TRBD1 (6 bases). The ends were cut back, 9 bases at V and 2 bases at J, with 13 bases in the middle. The CDR3 runs to 13 residues. The germline V gene has CDR1 ENHRY and CDR2 SYGVKD. The CDR3 nucleotides read TGTGCCATACTACAGGGCCTAAACACTGAAGCTTTCTTT. Its protein is CAILQGLNTEAFF.

This clonotype appeared a single time. The rearrangement links TRBV27 to TRBJ1-5; D is ambiguous. The germline V gene encodes CDR1 MNHEY and CDR2 SMNVEV (reference sequence). V shed 3 bases and J shed 2 bases, with 11 bases lying between them. The CDR3 loop spans 15 amino acids. The CDR3 loop reads CASSFSASGNQPQHF. The CDR3 DNA is TGTGCCAGCAGTTTTTCCGCCTCGGGCAATCAGCCCCAGCATTTT.

The V gene is TRBV20-1, the J gene TRBJ2-7, with 8 bases aligning to TRBD1. CDR1 and CDR2 (germline): DFQATT, SNEGSKA (reference sequence). The CDR3 totals 14 residues. The V and J ends lost 4 bases and 2 bases, in that order; junction bases with no gene match: 7. In nucleotides, the CDR3 is TGCAGTGCTAAGACAGGGGCGACCCCCTACGAGCAGTACTTC. Protein: CSAKTGATPYEQYF.

CDR3 protein: CASSQDSGGSTDTQYF. The CDR3 nucleotides read TGTGCCAGCAGCCAAGATAGCGGGGGGAGCACAGATACGCAGTATTTT. This chain uses TRBV14 with TRBJ2-3; 10 nucleotides line up with TRBD2. CDR1 is SGHDN, CDR2 FVKESK, per germline. J gave up 0 bases and V 0 bases, and 0 bases lay outside the gene matches. This CDR3 is 16 amino acids long. Drawing the rest from reference TRBV14 and TRBJ2-3, the complete variable domain is EAGVTQFPSHSVIEKGQTVTLRCDPISGHDNLYWYRRVMGKEIKFLLHFVKESKQDESGMPNNRFLAERTGGTYSTLKVQPAELEDSGVYFCASSQDSGGSTDTQYFGPGTRLTVL.

Details on this clonotype: A much bigger clone sits one base away, suggesting this may be a read error. The V and J genes are TRBV20-1 and TRBJ2-3, with no clear D. CDR3 length: 12 amino acids. V lost 8 bases to trimming and J lost 4 bases, with 13 bases between them. The germline gives CDR1 DFQATT, CDR2 SNEGSKA (reference sequence). CDR3 protein: CSLRRAADTQYF. Here the CDR3 DNA reads TGCAGTCTAAGAAGGGCCGCAGATACGCAGTATTTT.

This clonotype came up many times. J is TRBJ2-3 and V is TRBV25-1; D ambiguous. V lost 1 base and J lost 0, with 5 bases in between. This CDR3 has 14 residues. CDR1 is MGHDK and CDR2 is SYGVNS in the germline V gene. The CDR3 protein is CASSEFRSTDTQYF. The CDR3 DNA is TGTGCCAGCAGTGAATTCCGTAGCACAGATACGCAGTATTTT.

The chain couples TRBV12-3 or TRBV12-4 to TRBJ2-4; D possibly matches TRBD1 or TRBD2 (5 bases each). The J call could be wrong; TRBJ2-7 is a better fit for the DNA end. The CDR3 extends over 12 amino acids. The CDR3 protein is CASSRDGREQYF. In nucleotides, the CDR3 is TGTGCCAGCAGCCGGGACGGCCGCGAGCAGTACTTC.

This rearrangement joins TRBV5-6 to TRBJ1-1; 8 bases match TRBD1. Germline-derived CDR1 and CDR2 are SGHDT and YYEEEE. V lost 6 bases, J lost 5 bases, and 9 bases stayed unmatched. This CDR3 has 14 amino acids. The CDR3 region has the DNA TGTGCCAGCATCTCGACAGGGGAAAAAACTGAAGCTTTCTTT. Its translation: CASISTGEKTEAFF.

This clonotype was observed at least ten times. V usage is TRBV12-3 or TRBV12-4 and J usage is TRBJ2-5; D not resolved. The CDR3 runs 16 residues. The V gene lost 7 bases and the J gene lost 4 bases, with 22 bases spanning the gap. The CDR3 DNA sequence: TGTGCCAGCATCATTTCCACAAAGGCCGTGGGAGAGACCCAGTACTTC. This gives the protein CASIISTKAVGETQYF.